This T cell receptor (beta chain) was identified in a study of B cell selection in AIRE deficiency. Findings and limits, study-wide: Patient Tconv cells held roughly 28% of Treg sequences shared by healthy donors. Of roughly 4,000 shared Treg TCRbeta sequences, around 32% were healthy-only, just over 9% patient-only. Shared Treg sequences had shorter CDR3s, biased toward rearrangements with few non-templated insertions.

This clone was picked up one time. What it binds is unknown. This CDR3 is built from 15 residues. Trimming removed 2 bases at V and 5 bases at J, with 16 bases between. In germline, CDR1 is MNHEY, CDR2 SVGAGI. Regulatory T cells were sorted as CD4+CD25hiCD127low/negative. Profiling relied on immunoSEQ multiplex PCR, and the TCRdb table lists in-frame clones only, not all of them. The sample consists of about 21,000 clones, about 94% of them appearing once. Sequencing was carried out using Tregs sorted from PBMCs. This clonotype originated in a human donor with AIRE deficiency. The chain employs TRBV6-5 and TRBJ2-7, with D perhaps TRBD1 (6 bases). CDR3 sequence (DNA): TGTGCCAGCAGTTACCTGGGATTTAACAGGGACGAGCAGTACTTC. Its translation is CASSYLGFNRDEQYF.